These 17 T cell receptor beta chains were all obtained from the same sample, sequenced in a study of neoadjuvant anti-PD-1 for oral cavity cancer. Repertoires were generated with immunoSEQ multiplex PCR, while TCRdb's copy carries only in-frame clones and drops some. Among more than 13,000 clones listed, 75% were seen once. Time point noted: after neoadjuvant nivolumab, at surgical resection. Source: PBMCs, taken after nivolumab (anti-PD-1) treatment. The receptors come from a person aged 35-80 years with oral cavity squamous cell carcinoma.

The V gene is TRBV11-1, the J gene TRBJ2-5, with unresolved D. V lost 5 bases and J lost 7, with 14 bases in between. The CDR3 sequence is 13 residues long. The V gene's germline CDR1 is SGHAT and CDR2 FQDESV (reference sequence). CDR3 DNA sequence: TGTGCCAGCAGCGGCCGCAACTTGGGGACCCAGTACTTC. This gives the protein CASSGRNLGTQYF.

V and J are TRBV5-1 and TRBJ2-7; 8 bases fit TRBD1. This CDR3 has 15 residues. V was pared by 5 bases and J by 3 bases, with 10 bases of the junction left unmatched. Germline CDR1 reads SGHRS; CDR2 reads YFSETQ. CDR3 protein: CASSYDGTGYYEQYF. The CDR3, as DNA: TGCGCCAGCAGTTACGACGGGACAGGATACTACGAGCAGTACTTC.

V is TRBV10-2 and J is TRBJ1-1, with 7 bases fitting TRBD1. V was clipped by 4 bases and J by 11 bases; unmatched bases: 10. The CDR3 loop spans 13 amino acids. Germline V gene sequence: CDR1 WSHSY, CDR2 SAAADI. The DNA for the CDR3 is TGCGCCAGCAGTGGGGAGTCAGGGGGGAGTGCTTTCTTT. Amino acid sequence: CASSGESGGSAFF.

The rearrangement links TRBV6-5 to TRBJ1-2, with D unclear. The CDR3 spans 11 residues. Trimming stripped 4 bases from V and 7 bases from J, with 7 bases between. CDR1 and CDR2 (germline): MNHEY, SVGAGI. The chain's CDR3 is CASSSTVGYTF. CDR3 in DNA: TGTGCCAGCAGTTCCACTGTTGGCTACACCTTC.

The V gene is TRBV10-1, the J gene TRBJ2-1; D tentatively reads TRBD1 or TRBD2 (5 bases each). This CDR3 has 15 amino acids. In germline, CDR1 is WNHNN, CDR2 SYGVQD (reference sequence). V gave up 5 bases and J gave up 0 bases, with 11 bases separating them. The CDR3 loop is CASSRDLSSYNEQFF. DNA of the CDR3: TGCGCCAGCAGTCGGGACCTTAGCTCCTACAATGAGCAGTTCTTC.

The V and J genes are TRBV7-9 and TRBJ2-7; 8 bases map to TRBD2. Germline lookup yields CDR1 SEHNR and CDR2 FQNEAQ (reference sequence). The junction had 12 bases not matched to a gene; V was cut back by 5 bases and J by 3 bases. The CDR3 extends over 16 amino acids. The CDR3 reads CASSPELGAGDYEQYF. The CDR3 DNA sequence: TGTGCCAGCAGCCCAGAGTTAGGAGCGGGGGACTACGAGCAGTACTTC.

The V gene is TRBV5-1, the J gene TRBJ1-3, with D perhaps matching TRBD1 (6 bases). Germline-derived CDR1 and CDR2 are SGHRS and YFSETQ. The V and J ends lost 0 bases and 0 bases respectively, with 10 bases between them. This CDR3 is 16 amino acids long. The CDR3 DNA sequence: TGCGCCAGCAGCTTGGCGGACAGAACCTCTGGAAACACCATATATTTT. It encodes CASSLADRTSGNTIYF.

J is TRBJ2-7 and V is TRBV11-1; unclear D gene. CDR3 length: 14 amino acids. Germline CDR1 reads SGHAT; CDR2 reads FQDESV (reference sequence). The V gene lost 3 bases and the J gene lost 1 base, with 10 bases spanning the gap. CDR3 sequence: CASSFGQTSYEQYF. Here the CDR3 DNA reads TGTGCCAGCAGCTTCGGCCAAACTTCCTACGAGCAGTACTTC.

V gene TRBV2 combines with J gene TRBJ2-1; 11 positions match TRBD2. The V gene's germline CDR1 is SNHLY and CDR2 FYNNEI. With 7 bases clipped from V and 5 bases from J, the junction kept 7 bases outside the gene matches. CDR3 size: 15 residues. CDR3 sequence: CASNKLAGVNNEQFF. The CDR3, as DNA: TGTGCCAGCAATAAACTAGCGGGAGTTAACAATGAGCAGTTCTTC.

V is TRBV4-2 and J is TRBJ1-3, with D unclear. Trimming took off 3 bases at V and 0 bases at J, with 9 bases between the two ends. The germline V gene has CDR1 LGHNA and CDR2 YNFKEQ. CDR3 size: 15 residues. The CDR3 sequence: CASSQVVGSGNTIYF. CDR3 coding DNA: TGTGCCAGCAGCCAGGTTGTAGGCTCTGGAAACACCATATATTTT.

The V gene is TRBV4-1, the J gene TRBJ2-3; D remains ambiguous. Trimming left V 2 bases short and J 3 bases short, with 6 bases between. Germline V gene data show CDR1 as MGHRA and CDR2 as YSYEKL. CDR3 size: 13 residues. In DNA form, the CDR3 reads TGCGCCAGCAGCCAATCGAGGACAGATACGCAGTATTTT. Protein sequence: CASSQSRTDTQYF.

The chain uses TRBV27 and TRBJ1-2; no firm D call. Trimming took off 7 bases at V and 2 bases at J, with 29 bases between the two ends. The length of the CDR3 is 19 residues. Germline CDR1 MNHEY, CDR2 SMNVEV (reference sequence). The CDR3 spells CASKEKGRSFLVSNYGYTF. Here the CDR3 DNA reads TGTGCCAGCAAAGAGAAGGGTCGGAGCTTCTTAGTTTCGAACTATGGCTACACCTTC.

The gene calls are TRBV2 and TRBJ1-5, with D uncertain. The CDR3 totals 15 residues. The germline gives CDR1 SNHLY, CDR2 FYNNEI. The V end lost 4 bases, the J end lost 5 bases, and 15 bases lay between the germline ends. As DNA, the CDR3 is TGTGCCAGCAGTGCATCCGGAATCAGTCATCAGCCCCAGCATTTT. It specifies CASSASGISHQPQHF.

The sample holds one count of this clone. The rearrangement links TRBV28 to TRBJ1-1; unclear D gene. Looked up from germline, CDR1 is MDHEN and CDR2 is SYDVKM. V lost 4 bases to trimming and J lost 1 base, with 13 bases between them. This CDR3 has 15 residues. CDR3 nucleotides: TGTGCCAGCAGTTCCCCCAGGACGGGGAACACTGAAGCTTTCTTT. It encodes CASSSPRTGNTEAFF.

This clone was found a few times. The J gene is TRBJ1-2, the V gene TRBV10-1; the match to TRBD1 covers 10 bases. Germline V CDR1 and CDR2: WNHNN, SYGVQD (reference sequence). The CDR3 loop spans 19 amino acids. V lost 1 base to trimming and J lost 7 bases; unmatched junction nucleotides: 18. The CDR3 bases are TGCGCCAGCAGTGAGTTACCCCGACAGGGGGCCCTGCTAGGCTCTGGCTACACCTTC. It specifies CASSELPRQGALLGSGYTF.

V is TRBV15 and J is TRBJ1-5; 8 nucleotides agree with TRBD1. Germline V gene lookup returns CDR1 LNHNV and CDR2 YYDKDF (reference sequence). The V gene end was trimmed by 0 bases and the J gene end by 7 bases; junction bases not matched to a gene: 5. The CDR3 is made up of 15 amino acids. CDR3 amino acids: CATSRDLQGVQPQHF. CDR3 nucleotides: TGTGCCACCAGCAGAGATTTACAGGGGGTACAGCCCCAGCATTTT. Full variable domain (rest looked up from reference TRBV15 and TRBJ1-5): DAMVIQNPRYQVTQFGKPVTLSCSQTLNHNVMYWYQQKSSQAPKLLFHYYDKDFNNEADTPDNFQSRRPNTSFCFLDIRSPGLGDTAMYLCATSRDLQGVQPQHFGDGTRLSIL.

This clone was seen more than once but under ten times. The junction shows a germline mismatch at one end, possibly a read error. The chain is built from TRBV19 and TRBJ2-4; TRBD1 might be the D (6 bases). There are 13 residues in the CDR3. Germline lookup yields CDR1 LNHDA and CDR2 SQIVND (reference sequence). The CDR3 loop reads CASSVDRRGIQYF. The CDR3 nucleotides are TGTGCCAGTAGTGTAGACAGGCGAGGCATTCAGTACTTC.